This T cell receptor beta chain is drawn from a study of identical twins. Trimming took off 2 bases at V and 9 bases at J, with 5 bases between the two ends. CDR3 length equals 11 residues. After template switching added a universal primer site, the resulting cDNA carried unique molecular identifiers. Each CDR3 protein gets one entry after TCRdb re-called the 5' RACE reads with MiXCR. In the table there are about 890,000 distinct CDR3 sequences, roughly 12% of which are singletons. These data were also reused for a study on yellow fever vaccine responses in identical twins.

This sequence originates from a woman between 18 and 30 years old in good health. V is TRBV12-3 or TRBV12-4 and J is TRBJ2-1; no definite D call. Sequencing input: PBMCs. This CDR3 reads CASSLISEQFF. The CDR3 DNA follows: TGTGCCAGCAGTTTAATAAGTGAGCAGTTCTTC.